The rows below give T cell receptor beta chains drawn from one sample of a study of blood T cell repertoires in COVID-19. The assay was immunoSEQ multiplex PCR, and TCRdb's table has in-frame clones only and misses some. This table holds about 150,000 clones, 76% found once. The sample taken for sequencing was peripheral blood. Receptors were obtained from a woman of 80 years or more with acute or convalescent COVID-19. The CDR3 runs from the conserved cysteine through the conserved F or W. Fields, in order: CDR3 protein, CDR3 DNA, V gene, D gene, clone size, J gene. D genes are given only for firm matches. Part of the rows lack a size; the others show once, few, many or a class for expanded clones.

CASSLAKGEEKLFF | TGTGCCAGCAGCTTAGCGAAGGGGGAGGAAAAACTGTTTTTT | TRBV7-9 | - | few | TRBJ1-4
CASSYSTSTDTQYF | TGTGCCAGCAGTTACAGCACTAGCACAGATACGCAGTATTTT | TRBV6-2/TRBV6-3 | - | - | TRBJ2-3
CASGQQYSGNTIYF | TGTGCCAGCGGACAGCAATACTCTGGAAACACCATATATTTT | TRBV7-2 | - | - | TRBJ1-3
CASSPTEGVWNTGELFF | TGTGCCAGCAGCCCAACGGAGGGAGTCTGGAACACCGGGGAGCTGTTTTTT | TRBV3-1/TRBV3-2 | - | - | TRBJ2-2
CASSRYDSPSYEQYF | TGTGCCAGCAGTCGATATGACAGTCCCTCCTACGAGCAGTACTTC | TRBV5-5 | - | once | TRBJ2-7
CASSDRDRFYEQYF | TGTGCCAGCAGCGACCGGGACAGGTTTTACGAGCAGTACTTC | TRBV3-1/TRBV3-2 | TRBD1 | - | TRBJ2-7
CASSLGVTSGNTIYF | TGTGCCAGCAGCTTAGGTGTTACTAGTGGAAACACCATATATTTT | TRBV11-3 | - | - | TRBJ1-3
CATSRDGGGTGELFF | TGTGCCACCAGCAGAGATGGGGGCGGCACCGGGGAGCTGTTTTTT | TRBV15 | - | - | TRBJ2-2
CASSLGQGRLTNEKLFF | TGCGCCAGCAGCTTGGGACAGGGGAGGTTAACTAATGAAAAACTGTTTTTT | TRBV5-1 | TRBD1 | - | TRBJ1-4
CASRAGGEQYF | TGTGCCAGCAGGGCAGGGGGCGAGCAGTACTTC | TRBV2 | TRBD1 | - | TRBJ2-7
CSVEKRPGETQYF | TGCAGCGTTGAAAAACGGCCAGGAGAGACCCAGTACTTC | TRBV29-1 | - | - | TRBJ2-5
CASSYLTVNTEAFF | TGTGCCAGCAGTTATTTGACAGTGAACACTGAAGCTTTCTTT | TRBV6-2/TRBV6-3 | - | - | TRBJ1-1
CAWSVQIYSGSVREQFF | TGTGCCTGGAGTGTACAAATTTATAGCGGGAGTGTGAGGGAGCAGTTCTTC | TRBV30 | TRBD2 | - | TRBJ2-1
CASSKASSTGSEGNQPQHF | TGTGCCAGCAGCAAAGCGTCTTCAACAGGGTCTGAGGGCAATCAGCCCCAGCATTTT | TRBV21-1 | - | - | TRBJ1-5
CASSLAGGGTSYEQYF | TGTGCCAGCAGCTTGGCCGGGGGGGGGACCTCCTACGAGCAGTACTTC | TRBV5-4 | TRBD2 | once | TRBJ2-7
CASSQRGSEKLFF | TGTGCCAGCAGCCAAAGGGGGAGTGAAAAACTGTTTTTT | TRBV3-1/TRBV3-2 | - | once | TRBJ1-4
CASTILDRPGGYTF | TGTGCCAGCACCATACTGGACAGGCCTGGAGGCTACACCTTC | TRBV7-9 | TRBD1 | few | TRBJ1-2
CASSQRGTANYEQYF | TGTGCCAGCAGCCAACGAGGGACAGCTAACTACGAGCAGTACTTC | TRBV3-1/TRBV3-2 | TRBD1 | - | TRBJ2-7
CAWSVPPPQQVSNQPQHF | TGTGCCTGGAGTGTACCCCCCCCACAACAGGTTAGCAATCAGCCCCAGCATTTT | TRBV30 | - | - | TRBJ1-5
CASSFRGRSEQYF | TGTGCCAGCAGTTTCAGGGGGCGCAGCGAGCAGTACTTC | TRBV12-3/TRBV12-4 | TRBD1 | - | TRBJ2-7
CASSRTSGKNNEQFF | TGTGCCAGCAGTCGGACTAGCGGGAAGAACAATGAGCAGTTCTTC | TRBV6-5 | TRBD2 | once | TRBJ2-1
CASSLVGDRLGGYTF | TGTGCCAGCAGCTTAGTAGGGGACAGGTTGGGAGGCTACACCTTC | TRBV11-2 | TRBD1 | - | TRBJ1-2
CASSHTGTGGAWDEKLFF | TGCGCCAGCAGCCACACCGGGACAGGGGGTGCCTGGGATGAAAAACTGTTTTTT | TRBV4-3 | TRBD1 | - | TRBJ1-4
CASSLGASEQYF | TGTGCCAGCAGCTTAGGAGCATCCGAGCAGTACTTC | TRBV7-9 | - | - | TRBJ2-7
CASSSPGDNSPLHF | TGTGCCAGCAGTAGTCCCGGGGATAATTCACCCCTCCACTTT | TRBV6-5 | - | - | TRBJ1-6
CASSPRDRGQTGELFF | TGTGCCAGCAGCCCCCGGGACAGGGGGCAAACCGGGGAGCTGTTTTTT | TRBV7-8 | TRBD1 | - | TRBJ2-2
CASSQGRQPYSNQPQHF | TGTGCCAGCAGCCAAGGTCGACAGCCCTATAGCAATCAGCCCCAGCATTTT | TRBV4-2 | - | - | TRBJ1-5
CASSRGQVTEAFF | TGCGCCAGCAGCCGGGGTCAGGTCACTGAAGCTTTCTTT | TRBV5-1 | - | - | TRBJ1-1
CASSSGPTGTNQPQHF | TGTGCCAGCAGCTCGGGCCCGACAGGGACCAATCAGCCCCAGCATTTT | TRBV5-5 | TRBD1 | - | TRBJ1-5
CASSSLAGGEVDEQFF | TGCGCCAGCAGCTCCTTAGCGGGAGGGGAAGTAGATGAGCAGTTCTTC | TRBV5-1 | TRBD2 | - | TRBJ2-1
CASSPTARNTEAFF | TGTGCCAGCAGCCCTACTGCGCGGAACACTGAAGCTTTCTTT | TRBV3-1/TRBV3-2 | - | - | TRBJ1-1
CATSDSLVPGELFF | TGTGCCACCAGTGATTCCCTCGTCCCCGGGGAGCTGTTTTTT | TRBV24-1 | - | - | TRBJ2-2
CASNQGRVVDIQYF | TGTGCCAGTAATCAGGGGAGGGTTGTGGACATTCAGTACTTC | TRBV19 | - | once | TRBJ2-4
CASILARGRVDGYTF | TGTGCCAGCATACTTGCCAGGGGGCGTGTCGATGGCTACACCTTC | TRBV2 | TRBD1 | few | TRBJ1-2
CASSLTSHTQYF | TGTGCCAGCAGCTTGACATCGCATACGCAGTATTTT | TRBV7-9 | - | - | TRBJ2-3
CASSLALAAPYNEQFF | TGTGCCAGCAGCTTAGCCTTAGCAGCCCCCTACAATGAGCAGTTCTTC | TRBV7-9 | - | - | TRBJ2-1
CAISESATTNEKLFF | TGTGCCATCAGTGAGTCGGCAACAACTAATGAAAAACTGTTTTTT | TRBV10-3 | - | few | TRBJ1-4
CASGMGATSGRARNTGELFF | TGTGCCAGTGGAATGGGGGCCACTAGCGGGAGGGCCCGTAACACCGGGGAGCTGTTTTTT | TRBV19 | TRBD2 | - | TRBJ2-2
CASSFSGSSYEQYF | TGCGCCAGCAGCTTTAGCGGGTCCTCCTACGAGCAGTACTTC | TRBV5-1 | TRBD2 | - | TRBJ2-7
CASSLAGGSVWASDHEQFF | TGTGCCAGCAGCTTAGCGGGGGGTTCGGTATGGGCCAGCGACCACGAGCAGTTCTTC | TRBV11-3 | TRBD2 | - | TRBJ2-1
CASSLASGGAGQPQHF | TGTGCCAGCAGCTTAGCGTCAGGGGGCGCAGGGCAGCCCCAGCATTTT | TRBV7-9 | TRBD1 | - | TRBJ1-5
CASGFGQGYQETQYF | TGTGCCAGCGGATTTGGACAGGGGTACCAAGAGACCCAGTACTTC | TRBV5-8 | TRBD1 | - | TRBJ2-5
CASSLTRQTEAFF | TGTGCCAGCAGCTTAACCCGACAGACTGAAGCTTTCTTT | TRBV7-3 | - | - | TRBJ1-1
CASSLYPQGRMNTEAFF | TGTGCCAGCAGTTTATACCCACAGGGTCGCATGAACACTGAAGCTTTCTTT | TRBV28 | - | - | TRBJ1-1
CASMVIRQNTEAFF | TGTGCCAGCATGGTAATAAGACAGAACACTGAAGCTTTCTTT | TRBV2 | - | - | TRBJ1-1
CASSTPGTDTQYF | TGTGCCAGCAGCACGCCGGGAACAGATACGCAGTATTTT | TRBV9 | - | - | TRBJ2-3
CAWSFAGVGELFF | TGTGCCTGGAGTTTTGCGGGGGTAGGGGAGCTGTTTTTT | TRBV30 | TRBD2 | - | TRBJ2-2
CAWSRTGGGTEAFF | TGTGCCTGGAGTCGGACAGGGGGAGGCACTGAAGCTTTCTTT | TRBV30 | TRBD1 | - | TRBJ1-1